These 32 T cell receptor beta chains share one sample of origin, sequenced in a study of T cells in localized non-small cell lung cancer. Generated by immunoSEQ multiplex PCR, the TCRdb table keeps only in-frame clones and is missing some. The sample includes over a thousand clones, roughly 25% of them seen just once. The sample in question was normal lung tissue next to the tumor, obtained before any cancer treatment. These receptors were collected from a woman aged 35 to 70 with stage I squamous cell lung carcinoma.

Here the CDR3 DNA reads TGTGCCAGCAGTGTGCAAGTCGGGGACACTGAAGCTTTCTTT. Protein: CASSVQVGDTEAFF. The V call is TRBV6-8, the J call TRBJ1-1, with no clear D. Trimming left V 5 bases short and J 3 bases short, with 13 bases between. Germline loops: CDR1 MNHGY, CDR2 SAAAGT. CDR3 length equals 14 residues.

V and J are TRBV19 and TRBJ2-3; D might be TRBD2 (5 bases). Deletions cut 6 bases from V and 6 bases from J, with 13 bases between. This CDR3 contains 13 residues. CDR1 is LNHDA, CDR2 SQIVND, per germline (reference sequence). The chain's CDR3 is CASRDSTRDTQYF. The CDR3 DNA is TGTGCCAGTAGGGACTCCACCCGGGATACGCAGTATTTT.

The CDR3 region has the DNA TGTGCCTGGCAACAGGGTCCGGCGGGGGAGCTGTTTTTT. Its translation: CAWQQGPAGELFF. The genes are TRBV30 and TRBJ2-2; TRBD1 is a possible D gene (6 bases). The germline V gene has CDR1 GTSNPN and CDR2 SVGIG (reference sequence). V shed 5 bases and J shed 8 bases, with 15 bases lying between them. CDR3 length: 13 amino acids.

The chain employs TRBV29-1 and TRBJ2-5; D uncertain. The CDR3 totals 13 residues. CDR1 is SQVTM and CDR2 is ANQGSEA in the germline V gene. The V gene lost 2 bases and the J gene lost 2 bases, with 9 bases spanning the gap. CDR3 loop: CSVESPYQETQYF. DNA for the CDR3: TGCAGCGTTGAAAGTCCTTATCAAGAGACCCAGTACTTC. The whole variable domain, filled in from reference TRBV29-1 and TRBJ2-5, reads SAVISQKPSRDICQRGTSLTIQCQVDSQVTMMFWYRQQPGQSLTLIATANQGSEATYESGFVIDKFPISRPNLTFSTLTVSNMSPEDSSIYLCSVESPYQETQYFGPGTRLLVL.

This chain joins TRBV6-8 and TRBJ1-3; D unclear. CDR1 is MNHGY, CDR2 SAAAGT, per germline. Trimming removed 0 bases from V and 0 bases from J, with 15 bases in between. The CDR3 is made up of 18 amino acids. This CDR3 is CASSYSEPRGDSGNTIYF. The CDR3 nucleotides are TGTGCCAGCAGTTACTCCGAACCTCGTGGAGACTCTGGAAACACCATATATTTT.

This clone was seen more than once but under ten times. V and J are TRBV18 and TRBJ1-1; 8 bases line up with TRBD1. With V trimmed by 4 bases and J by 5 bases, 18 bases remained unmatched. The germline CDR1 and CDR2 sequences are KGHSH and LQKENI. The CDR3 sequence is 18 residues long. The chain's CDR3 is CASSLSPRPQGAQTEAFF. CDR3 sequence (DNA): TGTGCCAGCTCACTCAGCCCCAGACCCCAGGGGGCGCAGACTGAAGCTTTCTTT. Together with reference TRBV18 and TRBJ1-1, the CDR3 gives the full variable domain: NAGVMQNPRHLVRRRGQEARLRCSPMKGHSHVYWYRQLPEEGLKFMVYLQKENIIDESGMPKERFSAEFPKEGPSILRIQQVVRGDSAAYFCASSLSPRPQGAQTEAFFGQGTRLTVV.

The chain has TRBV19 and TRBJ2-2; D is ambiguous. The germline gives CDR1 LNHDA, CDR2 SQIVND (reference sequence). V lost 1 base to trimming and J lost 6 bases, with 9 bases between them. This CDR3 comprises 14 residues. CDR3 loop: CASSIGGSAGELFF. The CDR3 DNA sequence: TGTGCCAGTAGTATAGGGGGAAGCGCCGGGGAGCTGTTTTTT.

V is TRBV6-8 and J is TRBJ2-5, with TRBD1 matching 7 bases. CDR1 and CDR2 from the germline V gene are MNHGY and SAAAGT. This CDR3 is built from 13 residues. J gave up 1 base and V 6 bases, and 2 bases lay outside the gene matches. CDR3 loop: CASRRQGQETQYF. The CDR3 coding sequence is TGTGCCAGCAGAAGACAGGGCCAAGAGACCCAGTACTTC.

CDR3 coding DNA: TGTGCCAGCAGTGAAGGTTCCGGGACATCTGCCGAGACCCAGTACTTC. Translation gives CASSEGSGTSAETQYF. The chain has TRBV9 and TRBJ2-5, with a weak D call TRBD1 (6 bases). The germline CDR1 and CDR2 sequences are SGDLS and YYNGEE. This CDR3 has 16 residues. V lost 5 bases to trimming and J lost 5 bases, with 22 bases between them.

The chain is built from TRBV30 and TRBJ2-3; weak D call: TRBD2 (6 bases). Germline loops: CDR1 GTSNPN, CDR2 SVGIG (reference sequence). This CDR3 has 16 residues. Trimming stripped 0 bases from V and 1 base from J, with 14 bases between. This chain's CDR3 is CAWSVLPGEGTDTQYF. The CDR3 bases are TGTGCCTGGAGTGTACTCCCGGGGGAAGGCACAGATACGCAGTATTTT.

Within the sample, this clone is large. The V and J genes are TRBV14 and TRBJ1-1, with 7 bases identical to TRBD1. The CDR3 is made up of 14 amino acids. After removal of 4 bases from V and 3 bases from J, the junction contained 5 bases not matched to a gene. CDR1 is SGHDN, CDR2 FVKESK, per germline. This chain's CDR3 is CASSLGGGYTEAFF. The CDR3 DNA is TGTGCCAGCAGCCTTGGAGGGGGCTACACTGAAGCTTTCTTT.

The rearrangement links TRBV7-6 to TRBJ1-3; D is unresolved. CDR3 length: 15 residues. Trimming removed 5 bases from V and 0 bases from J, with 11 bases in between. The V gene's germline CDR1 is SGHVS and CDR2 FNYEAQ. This chain's CDR3 is CASSLASTSGNTIYF. The DNA of the CDR3 is TGTGCCAGCAGCCTGGCCTCGACCTCTGGAAACACCATATATTTT.

This clone was observed a few times. This chain connects TRBV9 to TRBJ2-2; 10 bases align to TRBD2. Germline V gene lookup returns CDR1 SGDLS and CDR2 YYNGEE. The junction had 6 bases not matched to a gene; V was cut back by 6 bases and J by 4 bases. There are 15 residues in the CDR3. CDR3 sequence reads: CASTILAGITGELFF. CDR3 DNA sequence: TGTGCCAGCACTATACTAGCGGGGATCACCGGGGAGCTGTTTTTT.

This clone has a handful of counts. The chain links TRBV11-3 to TRBJ2-5; D not certain. V dropped 0 bases and J dropped 0 bases, with 8 bases sitting between them. Per the germline V gene, CDR1 is SGHNT and CDR2 is YENEEA. The CDR3 extends over 15 amino acids. In DNA form, the CDR3 reads TGTGCCAGCAGCTTAGACAGAGCCTACCAAGAGACCCAGTACTTC. Protein: CASSLDRAYQETQYF.

The rearrangement joins TRBV18 to TRBJ1-1, with TRBD1 matching 9 bases. CDR3 size: 16 residues. Germline V gene sequence: CDR1 KGHSH, CDR2 LQKENI. The junction had 15 bases not matched to a gene; V was cut back by 6 bases and J by 7 bases. The CDR3 bases are TGTGCCAGCTCCCTAGAGATCGGACAGGGGATAGATGAAGCTTTCTTT. Translated: CASSLEIGQGIDEAFF.

The table lists this clone with a few counts. The gene calls are TRBV6-8 and TRBJ1-5, with 11 nucleotides matching TRBD1. In germline, CDR1 is MNHGY, CDR2 SAAAGT. The V gene end was trimmed by 5 bases and the J gene end by 6 bases; junction bases not matched to a gene: 3. This CDR3 is 14 amino acids long. In DNA form, the CDR3 reads TGTGCCAGCAGTGCCGGGACAGGGGGTCAGCCCCAGCATTTT. Encoded protein: CASSAGTGGQPQHF.

CDR3: CASSFGLQGGGSPGELFF. CDR3 sequence (DNA): TGCGCCAGCAGCTTCGGACTGCAGGGAGGGGGAAGCCCCGGGGAGCTGTTTTTT. The V gene is TRBV5-1, the J gene TRBJ2-2, with D possibly TRBD2 on 7 matching bases. The V and J ends lost 2 bases and 6 bases respectively, with 23 bases between them. Germline lookup yields CDR1 SGHRS and CDR2 YFSETQ. This CDR3 is built from 18 residues.

This sequence joins TRBV5-1 and TRBJ2-7; D gene uncertain. This CDR3 is 14 amino acids long. The germline V and J ends were trimmed by 4 bases and 2 bases, with 13 bases remaining between them. Germline V gene sequence: CDR1 SGHRS, CDR2 YFSETQ. The CDR3 here is CASSLGPNPYEQYF. In nucleotides, the CDR3 is TGCGCCAGCAGCCTCGGGCCGAATCCCTACGAGCAGTACTTC.

The gene calls are TRBV5-1 and TRBJ1-4; 7 bases are a match to TRBD1. The CDR3 contains 15 residues. The junction had 11 bases not matched to a gene; V was cut back by 5 bases and J by 7 bases. From germline, CDR1 is SGHRS and CDR2 YFSETQ. CDR3 nucleotides: TGCGCCAGCAGTCCGGCTGGGCAGGGGGGTGAAAAACTGTTTTTT. It is translated as CASSPAGQGGEKLFF.

A few counts support this clone. The chain employs TRBV9 and TRBJ2-2; no definite D call. The CDR3 extends over 12 amino acids. Germline V lookup: CDR1 SGDLS, CDR2 YYNGEE. V shed 7 bases and J shed 2 bases, with 6 bases lying between them. CDR3 in DNA: TGTGCCAGCCGGGCTAACACCGGGGAGCTGTTTTTT. Its protein product is CASRANTGELFF.

The chain recombines TRBV11-3 with TRBJ2-7, with D hard to call. CDR3 length equals 14 residues. Trimming shortened V by 5 bases and J by 3 bases, and 14 bases separated the two germline ends. Germline V CDR1 and CDR2: SGHNT, YENEEA. CDR3 in amino acids: CASSPPDGFYEQYF. The CDR3 bases are TGTGCCAGCAGCCCTCCGGATGGCTTCTACGAGCAGTACTTC.

The genes are TRBV28 and TRBJ2-3; weak D call: TRBD2 (6 bases). The CDR3 covers 16 residues. Germline V gives CDR1 MDHEN, CDR2 SYDVKM. V was clipped by 4 bases and J by 2 bases, with 16 bases between them. The CDR3 is CASSSPGGADTDTQYF. Here the CDR3 DNA reads TGTGCCAGCAGTTCCCCTGGCGGGGCGGACACAGATACGCAGTATTTT.

This clone is classed as large. V and J are TRBV9 and TRBJ2-3, with 7 bases identical to TRBD1. Germline V CDR1 and CDR2: SGDLS, YYNGEE. After removal of 3 bases from V and 1 base from J, the junction contained 8 bases not matched to a gene. CDR3 length equals 16 residues. The CDR3 sequence is CASSDDRVRGTDTQYF. The CDR3 DNA reads TGTGCCAGCAGCGACGACAGGGTTCGGGGCACAGATACGCAGTATTTT.

This chain joins TRBV9 and TRBJ2-5; 9 bases match TRBD2. Germline CDR1 SGDLS, CDR2 YYNGEE. V trimming: 5 bases; J trimming: 5 bases; junction bases outside the gene matches: 10. CDR3 length: 15 residues. The CDR3: CASSDGGRARETQYF. CDR3 sequence (DNA): TGTGCCAGCAGTGATGGCGGGAGGGCCCGGGAGACCCAGTACTTC.

This clone occurred a few times. The V and J genes are TRBV6-8 and TRBJ1-4; D might be TRBD1 (5 bases). V was trimmed by 6 bases and J by 6 bases, leaving 8 bases between them. This CDR3 is 12 amino acids long. CDR1 and CDR2 from the germline V gene are MNHGY and SAAAGT. The CDR3 bases are TGTGCCAGCAGGGGGACGTATGAAAAACTGTTTTTT. The encoded protein is CASRGTYEKLFF.

This clone was seen a single time. The chain recombines TRBV18 with TRBJ1-2; 9 nucleotides line up with TRBD1. Trimming cost V 5 bases and J 0 bases; bases outside gene matches: 7. CDR1 is KGHSH, CDR2 LQKENI, per germline. This CDR3 is built from 16 residues. DNA of the CDR3: TGTGCCAGCTCAGTGGGACAGGGAAATTCTAACTATGGCTACACCTTC. Translating gives CASSVGQGNSNYGYTF. The whole variable domain, remainder taken from reference TRBV18 and TRBJ1-2, is NAGVMQNPRHLVRRRGQEARLRCSPMKGHSHVYWYRQLPEEGLKFMVYLQKENIIDESGMPKERFSAEFPKEGPSILRIQQVVRGDSAAYFCASSVGQGNSNYGYTFGSGTRLTVV.

The chain carries TRBV19 and TRBJ2-1, with TRBD2 matching 11 bases. This CDR3 has 16 amino acids. Germline values: CDR1 LNHDA, CDR2 SQIVND (reference sequence). V trimming: 5 bases; J trimming: 6 bases; junction bases outside the gene matches: 9. This chain's CDR3 is CASSPYSGGAINEQFF. The DNA for the CDR3 is TGTGCCAGTAGTCCTTATAGCGGGGGGGCTATCAATGAGCAGTTCTTC.

The chain joins TRBV28 to TRBJ2-5; D is uncertain. The germline CDR1 and CDR2 sequences are MDHEN and SYDVKM. The CDR3 extends over 14 amino acids. V lost 2 bases and J lost 5, with 12 bases in between. The CDR3 region is CASSLLPYPETQYF. CDR3 bases: TGTGCCAGCAGTTTACTGCCCTACCCGGAGACCCAGTACTTC.

This clone is medium-sized by share. The chain links TRBV6-8 to TRBJ1-1, with D unclear. The V end was cut by 6 bases, the J end by 1 base, with 12 bases between. Germline V gene lookup returns CDR1 MNHGY and CDR2 SAAAGT. CDR3 length equals 14 residues. Here the CDR3 DNA reads TGTGCCAGCAGCCCGAGGACGGGGAACACTGAAGCTTTCTTT. Translating it yields CASSPRTGNTEAFF.

The J gene is TRBJ2-2, the V gene TRBV11-3; 9 nucleotides agree with TRBD1. The CDR3 extends over 17 amino acids. V lost 5 bases to trimming and J lost 5 bases; unmatched junction nucleotides: 12. Germline CDR1 reads SGHNT; CDR2 reads YENEEA. CDR3 residues: CASSPRQGEEGTGELFF. The CDR3 coding sequence is TGTGCCAGCAGCCCTCGACAGGGGGAGGAGGGAACCGGGGAGCTGTTTTTT.

DNA of the CDR3: TGTGCCTCTAGCGGGAGGGTCGATGAGCAGTTCTTC. Amino acids: CASSGRVDEQFF. The chain uses TRBV30 and TRBJ2-1; 12 nucleotides match TRBD2. The CDR3 loop spans 12 amino acids. CDR1 is GTSNPN and CDR2 is SVGIG in the germline V gene (reference sequence). V lost 7 bases to trimming and J lost 8 bases; unmatched junction nucleotides: 3.

This clone was detected only a few times. The chain couples TRBV6-8 to TRBJ2-7, with 11 bases aligning to TRBD1. CDR1 MNHGY and CDR2 SAAAGT come from the germline V gene. This CDR3 is 15 amino acids long. The ends lost 5 bases at V and 6 bases at J; junction bases unmatched: 9. CDR3 in DNA: TGTGCCAGCAGTGACCGGGACAGGGGGAACCTCGAGCAGTACTTC. Translated, it gives CASSDRDRGNLEQYF.